Shown below are 5 T cell receptor beta chains from a single sample sequenced in a study of cytomegalovirus exposure and HLA in healthy donors. Clones were sequenced by immunoSEQ multiplex PCR, and TCRdb holds only the in-frame ones, with some missing. The sample records under 200,000 clones, 85% to 90% being singletons. The sequenced sample consisted of PBMCs. The receptors were sampled from a woman in her twenties or thirties in good health and CMV-seronegative.

The table lists this clone with a few counts. The genes are TRBV2 and TRBJ2-7, with D perhaps matching TRBD1 or TRBD2 (5 bases each). V lost 9 bases, J lost 2 bases, and 14 bases lay in between. Germline CDR1 is SNHLY and CDR2 is FYNNEI. This CDR3 comprises 13 residues. The CDR3: CASGDGRTYEQYF. CDR3 nucleotides: TGTGCCAGTGGGGACGGACGAACCTACGAGCAGTACTTC.

This chain links TRBV9 with TRBJ2-5; possible D gene TRBD1, 5 bases. This CDR3 has 14 amino acids. Germline assignment: CDR1 SGDLS and CDR2 YYNGEE. The germline V and J ends were trimmed by 4 bases and 2 bases, with 12 bases remaining between them. CDR3 DNA sequence: TGTGCCAGCAGCACAAGGGGTAGTCAAGAGACCCAGTACTTC. Translation: CASSTRGSQETQYF.

In this sample, this clone turned up a few times. This chain connects TRBV4-3 to TRBJ2-2; D call uncertain. Between the trimmed V and J ends, which lost 0 bases and 6 bases, there was a span of 11 bases. This CDR3 has 15 amino acids. Per germline, CDR1 LGHNA and CDR2 YSLEER. The CDR3 sequence: CASSQDPLSAGELFF. In DNA form, the CDR3 reads TGCGCCAGCAGCCAAGATCCCTTGAGCGCCGGGGAGCTGTTTTTT.

The chain uses TRBV11-2 and TRBJ2-5; 12 positions match TRBD2. V lost 5 bases, J lost 4 bases, and 5 bases stayed unmatched. In germline, CDR1 is SGHAT, CDR2 FQNNGV. The CDR3 is 15 residues long. This CDR3 reads CASSPSGGAGETQYF. As DNA, the CDR3 is TGTGCCAGCAGCCCTAGCGGGGGGGCTGGAGAGACCCAGTACTTC. The whole variable domain, remainder taken from reference TRBV11-2 and TRBJ2-5, is EAGVAQSPRYKIIEKRQSVAFWCNPISGHATLYWYQQILGQGPKLLIQFQNNGVVDDSQLPKDRFSAERLKGVDSTLKIQPAKLEDSAVYLCASSPSGGAGETQYFGPGTRLLVL.

This clone rates as medium-sized. This chain joins TRBV4-3 and TRBJ2-1, with TRBD1 as a possible D gene (7 bases). Germline V lookup: CDR1 LGHNA, CDR2 YSLEER. V dropped 1 base and J dropped 8 bases, with 15 bases sitting between them. The CDR3 has 15 residues. The CDR3 DNA reads as TGCGCCAGCAGCCAAGTGACGGGGGACAGCTATGAGCAGTTCTTC. Its translation: CASSQVTGDSYEQFF.